This T cell receptor (beta chain) is from a study of cytomegalovirus exposure and HLA in healthy donors. Findings and limits, study-wide: TCR beta V segments were, for the most part, productive about 87% or about 30% of the time in an earlier analysis.

The study ran its PCR with 60 Vbeta and 13 Jbeta primers. Produced via immunoSEQ multiplex PCR; TCRdb's table is partial and in-frame only. The sample holds fewer than 200,000 clones, 60% to 80% seen once. This clone has just a few counts. The antigen is unknown. The TCR originated in a man younger than 30 in good health and CMV-seropositive. The specimen was PBMCs.

The CDR3, as DNA: TGTGCCAGCAGCGGTCTGAGCGCTGGCACTGAAGCTTTCTTT. The encoded protein is CASSGLSAGTEAFF. The chain carries TRBV9 and TRBJ1-1; D ambiguous. The CDR3 has 14 residues. Trimming removed 3 bases at V and 4 bases at J, with 13 bases between. From germline, CDR1 is SGDLS and CDR2 YYNGEE.